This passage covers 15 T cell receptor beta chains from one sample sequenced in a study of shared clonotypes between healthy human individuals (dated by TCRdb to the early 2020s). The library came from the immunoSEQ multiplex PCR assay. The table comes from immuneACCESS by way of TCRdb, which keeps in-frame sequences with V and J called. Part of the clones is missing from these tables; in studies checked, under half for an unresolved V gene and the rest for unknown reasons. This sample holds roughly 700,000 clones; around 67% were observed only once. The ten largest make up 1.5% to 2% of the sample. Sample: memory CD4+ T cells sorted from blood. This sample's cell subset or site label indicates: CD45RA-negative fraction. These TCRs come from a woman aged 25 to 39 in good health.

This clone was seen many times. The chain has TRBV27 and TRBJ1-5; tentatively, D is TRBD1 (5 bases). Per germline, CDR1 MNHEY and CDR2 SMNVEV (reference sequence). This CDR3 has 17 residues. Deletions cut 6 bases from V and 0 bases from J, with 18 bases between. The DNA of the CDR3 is TGTGCCAGCAGGAAGCAGACGGGGACTTATAGCAATCAGCCCCAGCATTTT. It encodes CASRKQTGTYSNQPQHF.

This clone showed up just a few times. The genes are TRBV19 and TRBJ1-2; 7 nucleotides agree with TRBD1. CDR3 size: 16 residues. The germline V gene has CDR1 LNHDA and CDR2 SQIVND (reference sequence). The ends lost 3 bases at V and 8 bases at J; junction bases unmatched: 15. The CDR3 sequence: CASSMLAGQLMGGYTF. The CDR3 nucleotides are TGTGCCAGTAGTATGTTGGCGGGACAGCTTATGGGGGGCTACACCTTC. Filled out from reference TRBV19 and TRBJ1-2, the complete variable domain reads DGGITQSPKYLFRKEGQNVTLSCEQNLNHDAMYWYRQDPGQGLRLIYYSQIVNDFQKGDIAEGYSVSREKKESFPLTVTSAQKNPTAFYLCASSMLAGQLMGGYTFGSGTRLTVV.

The CDR3 protein is CASSLLLTSGRNEQFF. The CDR3 DNA is TGTGCCAGCAGTTTATTATTGACTAGCGGCCGCAATGAGCAGTTCTTC. The chain carries TRBV28 and TRBJ2-1; 9 positions match TRBD2. The CDR3 is made up of 16 amino acids. The ends lost 1 base at V and 6 bases at J; junction bases unmatched: 7. In germline, CDR1 is MDHEN, CDR2 SYDVKM.

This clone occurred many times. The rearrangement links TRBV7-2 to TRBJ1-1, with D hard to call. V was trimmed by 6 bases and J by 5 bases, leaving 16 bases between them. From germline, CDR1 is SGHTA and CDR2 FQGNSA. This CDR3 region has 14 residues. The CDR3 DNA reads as TGTGCCAGCAGTTACATCTTAACCGGGACTGAAGCTTTCTTT. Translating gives CASSYILTGTEAFF.

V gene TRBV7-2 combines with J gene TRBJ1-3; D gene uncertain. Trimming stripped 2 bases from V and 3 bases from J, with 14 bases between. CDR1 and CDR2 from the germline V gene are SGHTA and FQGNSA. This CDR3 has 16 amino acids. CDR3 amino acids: CASSLTSSFGGNTIYF. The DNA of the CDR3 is TGTGCCAGCAGCTTAACTTCCTCGTTCGGTGGAAACACCATATATTTT.

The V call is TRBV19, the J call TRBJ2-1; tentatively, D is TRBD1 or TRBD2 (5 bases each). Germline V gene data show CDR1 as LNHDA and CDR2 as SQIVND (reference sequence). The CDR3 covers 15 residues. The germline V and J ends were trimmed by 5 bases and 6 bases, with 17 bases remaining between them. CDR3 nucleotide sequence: TGTGCCAGTAGTGGGGTGGCAGGGAGCTTCAATGAGCAGTTCTTC. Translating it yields CASSGVAGSFNEQFF. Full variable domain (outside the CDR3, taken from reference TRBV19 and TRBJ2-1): DGGITQSPKYLFRKEGQNVTLSCEQNLNHDAMYWYRQDPGQGLRLIYYSQIVNDFQKGDIAEGYSVSREKKESFPLTVTSAQKNPTAFYLCASSGVAGSFNEQFFGPGTRLTVL.

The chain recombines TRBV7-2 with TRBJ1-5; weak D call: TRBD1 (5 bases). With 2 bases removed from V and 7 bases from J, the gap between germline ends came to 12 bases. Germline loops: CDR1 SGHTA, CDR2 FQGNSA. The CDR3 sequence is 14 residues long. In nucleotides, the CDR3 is TGTGCCAGCAGCTTACATGCGGGGGGGCAGCCCCAGCATTTT. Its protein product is CASSLHAGGQPQHF.

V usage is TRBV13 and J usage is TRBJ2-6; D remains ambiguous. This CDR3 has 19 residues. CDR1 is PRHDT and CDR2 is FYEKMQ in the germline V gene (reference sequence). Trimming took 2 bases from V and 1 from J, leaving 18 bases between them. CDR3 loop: CASSLYAKARVSGANVLTF. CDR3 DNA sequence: TGTGCCAGCAGCTTATATGCAAAGGCAAGGGTGTCTGGGGCCAACGTCCTGACTTTC. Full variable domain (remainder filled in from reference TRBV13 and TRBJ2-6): AAGVIQSPRHLIKEKRETATLKCYPIPRHDTVYWYQQGPGQDPQFLISFYEKMQSDKGSIPDRFSAQQFSDYHSELNMSSLELGDSALYFCASSLYAKARVSGANVLTFGAGSRLTVL.

CDR3 in amino acids: CASSNPRSPMNTEAFF. DNA of the CDR3: TGTGCCAGTAGTAACCCCCGGTCCCCCATGAACACTGAAGCTTTCTTT. This chain links TRBV19 with TRBJ1-1; no firm D call. This CDR3 region has 16 residues. Germline assignment: CDR1 LNHDA and CDR2 SQIVND (reference sequence). With 4 bases removed from V and 0 bases from J, the gap between germline ends came to 15 bases.

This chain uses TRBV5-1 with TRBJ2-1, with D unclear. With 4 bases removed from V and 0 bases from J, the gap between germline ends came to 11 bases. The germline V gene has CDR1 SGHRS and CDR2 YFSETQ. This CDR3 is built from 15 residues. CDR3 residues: CASSMDSHSYNEQFF. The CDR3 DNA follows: TGCGCCAGCAGCATGGATAGCCACTCCTACAATGAGCAGTTCTTC.

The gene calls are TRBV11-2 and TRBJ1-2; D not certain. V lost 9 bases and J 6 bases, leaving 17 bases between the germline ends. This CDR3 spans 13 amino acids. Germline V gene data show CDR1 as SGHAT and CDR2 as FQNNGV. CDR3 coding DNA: TGTGCCAGTGGATTCAGTGTTGGAGATGGCTACACCTTC. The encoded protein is CASGFSVGDGYTF.

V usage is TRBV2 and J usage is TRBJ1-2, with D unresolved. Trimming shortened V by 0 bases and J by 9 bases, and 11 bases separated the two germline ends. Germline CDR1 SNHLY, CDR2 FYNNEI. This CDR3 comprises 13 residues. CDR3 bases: TGTGCCAGCAGTGAAGCGTACAGCTCCAGCTACACCTTC. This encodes CASSEAYSSSYTF. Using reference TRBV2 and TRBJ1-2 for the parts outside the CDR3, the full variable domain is EPEVTQTPSHQVTQMGQEVILRCVPISNHLYFYWYRQILGQKVEFLVSFYNNEISEKSEIFDDQFSVERPDGSNFTLKIRSTKLEDSAMYFCASSEAYSSSYTFGSGTRLTVV.

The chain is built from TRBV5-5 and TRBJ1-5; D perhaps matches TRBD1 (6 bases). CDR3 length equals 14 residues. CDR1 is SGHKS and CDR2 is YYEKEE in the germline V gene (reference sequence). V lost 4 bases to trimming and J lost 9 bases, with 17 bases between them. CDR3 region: CASSPRDIGLPQHF. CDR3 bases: TGTGCCAGCAGCCCCAGGGACATCGGCCTGCCCCAGCATTTT.

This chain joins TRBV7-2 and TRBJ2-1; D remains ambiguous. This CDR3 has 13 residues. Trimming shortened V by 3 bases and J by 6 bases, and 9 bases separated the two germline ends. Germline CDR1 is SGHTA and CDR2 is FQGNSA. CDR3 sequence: CASSFSWGNEQFF. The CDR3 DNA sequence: TGTGCCAGCAGCTTTTCGTGGGGCAATGAGCAGTTCTTC.

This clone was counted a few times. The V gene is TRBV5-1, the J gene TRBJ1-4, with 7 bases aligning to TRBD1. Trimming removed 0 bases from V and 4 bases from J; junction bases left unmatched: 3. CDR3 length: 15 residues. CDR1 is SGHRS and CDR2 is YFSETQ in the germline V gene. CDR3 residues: CASSLEGQSNEKLFF. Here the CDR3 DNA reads TGCGCCAGCAGCTTGGAGGGACAGAGTAATGAAAAACTGTTTTTT.